Below are 20 T cell receptor beta chains sequenced from a single sample in a study of OX40 agonist ivuxolimab in advanced cancers. The assay was immunoSEQ multiplex PCR, and TCRdb's table has in-frame clones only and misses some. Here the sample spans about 61,000 clones, about 89% being singletons. Sequencing was performed on CD4+ or CD8+ T cells sorted from blood, taken in a trial of the OX40 agonist ivuxolimab. These receptors all come from an adult with an advanced solid tumor such as melanoma, head and neck, liver or kidney cancer.

V is TRBV2 and J is TRBJ1-2; no firm D call. V was clipped by 5 bases and J by 0 bases, with 10 bases between them. The CDR3 contains 14 residues. The germline gives CDR1 SNHLY, CDR2 FYNNEI. This CDR3 is CASSRSGANYGYTF. The DNA for the CDR3 is TGTGCCAGCAGTAGGTCAGGAGCTAACTATGGCTACACCTTC. Complete variable domain (other parts from reference TRBV2 and TRBJ1-2): EPEVTQTPSHQVTQMGQEVILRCVPISNHLYFYWYRQILGQKVEFLVSFYNNEISEKSEIFDDQFSVERPDGSNFTLKIRSTKLEDSAMYFCASSRSGANYGYTFGSGTRLTVV.

The chain couples TRBV6-1 to TRBJ1-1, with TRBD1 identical over 8 bases. The CDR3 has 15 amino acids. Germline CDR1 reads MNHNS; CDR2 reads SASEGT. V was pared by 7 bases and J by 1 base, with 8 bases of the junction left unmatched. CDR3 region: CASNSRQGWNTEAFF. CDR3 sequence (DNA): TGTGCCAGCAATTCCCGACAGGGGTGGAACACTGAAGCTTTCTTT.

The chain recombines TRBV7-8 with TRBJ2-7; 8 nucleotides agree with TRBD2. This CDR3 contains 15 residues. Germline CDR1 and CDR2: SGHVS and FQNEAQ. Trimming at V came to 5 bases and at J to 0 bases, leaving 6 bases not matched to a gene. Written as DNA, the CDR3 is TGTGCCAGCAGCGTAATAGCGGGAAACTCCTACGAGCAGTACTTC. Encoded protein: CASSVIAGNSYEQYF.

The J gene is TRBJ1-5, the V gene TRBV7-6; weak D call: TRBD1 (5 bases). Trimming removed 3 bases from V and 4 bases from J, with 7 bases in between. The CDR3 loop spans 13 amino acids. Germline-derived CDR1 and CDR2 are SGHVS and FNYEAQ. The DNA for the CDR3 is TGTGCCAGCAGCTTTGGGGGGAATCAGCCCCAGCATTTT. Encoded protein: CASSFGGNQPQHF.

The rearrangement links TRBV5-6 to TRBJ2-7; D call uncertain. V was clipped by 3 bases and J by 4 bases, with 8 bases between them. The CDR3 covers 12 residues. CDR1 SGHDT and CDR2 YYEEEE come from the germline V gene. The CDR3 spells CASSSNYYEQYF. The CDR3 DNA follows: TGTGCCAGCAGCTCGAATTATTACGAGCAGTACTTC.

Comments on this clone: The sample holds other DNA sequences that translate to the same CDR3. The rearrangement links TRBV7-9 to TRBJ2-7, with D maybe TRBD2 (5 bases). V was shortened by 2 bases and J by 1 base, with 6 bases between the two germline ends. CDR1 and CDR2 from the germline V gene are SEHNR and FQNEAQ (reference sequence). The length of the CDR3 is 13 residues. The CDR3 spells CASSLPGSYEQYF. The CDR3 bases are TGTGCCAGCAGCTTACCGGGGTCCTACGAGCAGTACTTC. Complete variable domain (other parts from reference TRBV7-9 and TRBJ2-7): DTGVSQNPRHKITKRGQNVTFRCDPISEHNRLYWYRQTLGQGPEFLTYFQNEAQLEKSRLLSDRFSAERPKGSFSTLEIQRTEQGDSAMYLCASSLPGSYEQYFGPGTRLTVT.

The gene calls are TRBV6-5 and TRBJ2-7; a weak D match, TRBD2 (7 bases). CDR3 length: 15 amino acids. From germline, CDR1 is MNHEY and CDR2 SVGAGI. V lost 5 bases and J lost 5, with 19 bases in between. The CDR3 here is CASSKNPGGLNEQYF. The CDR3 coding sequence is TGTGCCAGCAGTAAAAACCCCGGGGGGCTCAACGAGCAGTACTTC.

This clone was picked up a small number of times. This chain links TRBV7-8 with TRBJ2-1; no clear D. Germline V gene sequence: CDR1 SGHVS, CDR2 FQNEAQ. V was clipped by 7 bases and J by 0 bases, with 10 bases between them. The CDR3 runs to 14 residues. Here the CDR3 reads CASTLSSSYNEQFF. In nucleotides, the CDR3 is TGTGCCAGCACCCTGAGCTCCTCCTACAATGAGCAGTTCTTC.

The chain joins TRBV28 to TRBJ2-5; D assignment may be TRBD1 or TRBD2 (6 bases each). From germline, CDR1 is MDHEN and CDR2 SYDVKM. The CDR3 is 15 amino acids. Trimming removed 5 bases at V and 0 bases at J, with 13 bases between. The CDR3 DNA sequence: TGTGCCAGCAGTCCGGGGGCCAGGTACCAAGAGACCCAGTACTTC. This translates into CASSPGARYQETQYF.

This chain uses TRBV20-1 with TRBJ2-1; D remains unclear. This CDR3 comprises 11 residues. The V gene lost 1 base and the J gene lost 3 bases, with 1 base spanning the gap. Germline loops: CDR1 DFQATT, CDR2 SNEGSKA (reference sequence). Here the CDR3 reads CSARVYNEQFF. The CDR3 bases are TGCAGTGCTAGAGTCTACAATGAGCAGTTCTTC.

The chain uses TRBV29-1 and TRBJ2-7; 7 positions agree with TRBD1. This CDR3 contains 12 residues. Germline V gene data show CDR1 as SQVTM and CDR2 as ANQGSEA. Unmatched junction bases numbered 6, after V lost 4 bases and J lost 6 bases. The CDR3 DNA reads TGCAGCGTTGTCCCGACAGGGTTCGAGCAGTACTTC. The encoded protein is CSVVPTGFEQYF.

Here the CDR3 reads CASSSQQTGWAFELYGYTF. The CDR3 DNA reads TGCGCCAGCAGTTCCCAGCAAACAGGGTGGGCTTTTGAACTCTATGGCTACACCTTC. The rearrangement uses TRBV5-1 and TRBJ1-2, with TRBD1 as a possible D gene (6 bases). V shed 5 bases and J shed 4 bases, with 30 bases lying between them. In germline, CDR1 is SGHRS, CDR2 YFSETQ. There are 19 residues in the CDR3.

The chain joins TRBV7-6 to TRBJ1-6; the match to TRBD1 covers 8 bases. CDR3 length equals 14 residues. The V segment lost 5 bases and the J segment 10 bases; nucleotides outside the gene matches: 7. CDR1 is SGHVS and CDR2 is FNYEAQ in the germline V gene. The CDR3 spells CASSATGGRSPLHF. CDR3 nucleotides: TGTGCCAGCAGCGCCACAGGGGGTAGGTCACCCCTCCACTTT.

The V call is TRBV7-8, the J call TRBJ1-5; D not resolved. V was shortened by 0 bases and J by 4 bases, with 7 bases between the two germline ends. Germline assignment: CDR1 SGHVS and CDR2 FQNEAQ. The CDR3 runs to 14 residues. The CDR3 loop is CASSLAAGNQPQHF. The CDR3 DNA sequence: TGTGCCAGCAGCTTAGCGGCGGGTAATCAGCCCCAGCATTTT.

This sequence joins TRBV9 and TRBJ1-4; TRBD1 might be the D (6 bases). Per the germline V gene, CDR1 is SGDLS and CDR2 is YYNGEE. The CDR3 runs to 14 residues. With 4 bases removed from V and 6 bases from J, the gap between germline ends came to 13 bases. In DNA form, the CDR3 reads TGTGCCAGCAGCACCCGGAACAGGGATGAAAAACTGTTTTTT. This translates into CASSTRNRDEKLFF.

This clone was seen a single time. This chain uses TRBV4-1 with TRBJ2-7, with TRBD1 identical over 7 bases. Germline CDR1 and CDR2: MGHRA and YSYEKL. The J segment lost 4 bases and the V segment lost 5 bases, leaving 5 bases of the junction unmatched. This CDR3 has 13 residues. The CDR3 nucleotides read TGCGCCAGCAGCACAGACAGGGAGTACGAGCAGTACTTC. This gives the protein CASSTDREYEQYF.

The chain links TRBV7-2 to TRBJ2-5; D possibly corresponds to TRBD1 (7 bases). In germline, CDR1 is SGHTA, CDR2 FQGNSA. The CDR3 runs to 15 residues. Trimming stripped 5 bases from V and 5 bases from J, with 18 bases between. The CDR3 protein is CASSRDSSSGETQYF. The CDR3 region has the DNA TGTGCCAGCAGCCGGGACAGCTCCAGCGGGGAGACCCAGTACTTC.

The chain couples TRBV10-1 to TRBJ2-2; TRBD2 is a possible D gene (5 bases). There are 14 residues in the CDR3. Deletions cut 4 bases from V and 6 bases from J, with 12 bases between. Per germline, CDR1 WNHNN and CDR2 SYGVQD (reference sequence). In nucleotides, the CDR3 is TGCGCCAGCAGTGGGCTAGCTCTGTCCGGGGAGCTGTTTTTT. Protein: CASSGLALSGELFF.

V is TRBV4-1 and J is TRBJ2-5, with D possibly TRBD1 on 7 matching bases. Looked up from germline, CDR1 is MGHRA and CDR2 is YSYEKL. This CDR3 is built from 16 residues. V was cut by 2 bases and J by 5 bases, with 18 bases left in between. CDR3 residues: CASSQQSGGRGETQYF. CDR3 DNA: TGCGCCAGCAGCCAACAATCCGGGGGCAGGGGGGAGACCCAGTACTTC.

The genes are TRBV7-9 and TRBJ2-3; D remains unclear. Germline V gene lookup returns CDR1 SEHNR and CDR2 FQNEAQ (reference sequence). The CDR3 sequence is 12 residues long. Trimming removed 4 bases at V and 6 bases at J, with 8 bases between. The CDR3 bases are TGTGCCAGCAGCTCGATTCGGGATACGCAGTATTTT. Amino acids: CASSSIRDTQYF.